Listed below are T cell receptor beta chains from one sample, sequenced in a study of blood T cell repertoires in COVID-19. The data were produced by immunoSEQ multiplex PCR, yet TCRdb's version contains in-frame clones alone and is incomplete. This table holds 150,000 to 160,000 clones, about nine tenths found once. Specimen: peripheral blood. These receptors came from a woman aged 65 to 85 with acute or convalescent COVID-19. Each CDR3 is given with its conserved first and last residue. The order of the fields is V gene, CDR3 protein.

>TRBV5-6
CASESLAGSPLQETQYF
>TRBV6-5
CASSYTVGQPQHF
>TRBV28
CASNGGALGNNEQFF
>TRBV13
CASSLGRVYSNQPQHF
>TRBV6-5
CASLAQGRVSTF
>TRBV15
CATSRGQGVAGNTIYF
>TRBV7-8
CASSSTDRVGYF
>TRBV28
CASSLDGGSGGYTF
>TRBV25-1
CASRESRGGGGSPLHF
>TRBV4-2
CASSQELWQSNQPQHF
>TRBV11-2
CASSETGVYSNQPQHF
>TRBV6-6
CASSLGQGHEKLFF
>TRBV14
CASSQDLLASNEQFF
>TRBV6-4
CATRSGAHGTEAFF
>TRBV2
CATADRVNTEAFF
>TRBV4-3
CASSQASGTGGIGEKKLFF
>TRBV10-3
CAISESTRSSGTDTQYF
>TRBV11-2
CASSSLLGLTEQFF
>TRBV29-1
CSVEQGTDTQYF
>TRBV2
CASTQQGLLHGYTF
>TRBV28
CASSAYLRDAEAFF
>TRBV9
CASSPSSGSDGYTF
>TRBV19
CASTLRQNSPLHF
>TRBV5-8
CASSLTGTGNTIYF
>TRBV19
CASSGQASTDNSNQPQHF
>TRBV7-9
CASSLRNTLGAIYNEQFF
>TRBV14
CASRFRGTDTQYF
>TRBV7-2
CASSPTGGGYGYTF
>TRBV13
CASSPPAENTEAFF
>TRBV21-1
CASSNEPGRGQETQYF
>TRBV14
CASSSPGMNTEAFF
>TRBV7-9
CASSTAGVSNEKLFF
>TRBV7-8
CASSRPPGGSGNTIYF
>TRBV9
CASSESRATEAFF
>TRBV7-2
CASSLDPSGGRRNEQFF
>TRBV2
CASTIYNEQFF
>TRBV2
CASTGQGSYNEQFF
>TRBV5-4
CASSFAMGRGETEAFF
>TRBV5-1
CASSTGQTSGSPLHF
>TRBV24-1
CATSEGSGISGNTIYF
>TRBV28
CASSLKYRGRADTQYF
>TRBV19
CASSTPSTGVYGYTF
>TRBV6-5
CASSRLEGYEQYF
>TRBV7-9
CASSSRDWEKLFF
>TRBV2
CASSTGTGHSNQPQHF
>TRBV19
CASSSGPKPSTDTQYF
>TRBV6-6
CASSYGAGNSPLHF
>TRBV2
CASSKGQGYTEAFF
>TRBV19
CASTTQAGQGNSPLHF
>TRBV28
CASSLQDRNYGYTF
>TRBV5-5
CASSPGTPNTGELFF
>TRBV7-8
CASSLGAGRRNGYTF
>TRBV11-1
CASTSMGQGLETQYF
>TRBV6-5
CASSFDRSGSEKLFF